This entry lists 12 T cell receptor beta chains sequenced from one sample in a study of human T cells and chemical hapten exposure. Time point described: patch test 2, 6 weeks after DPC sensitization. Treatment noted: therapeutic diphenylcyclopropenone sensitization with weekly scalp DPC. TCRdb reanalysed the RACE reads using MiXCR and keeps one entry per CDR3 protein. The sample holds approximately 89,000 distinct CDR3 sequences, more than 8.5% seen once. Sequencing used whole blood, obtained in connection with sensitization to the hapten diphenylcyclopropenone (DPC). The receptors come from a woman aged 25 to 45 with alopecia areata. Some clones in this sample may be carry-over from other donors' samples.

Many counts were recorded for this clonotype. The chain carries TRBV3-1 and TRBJ2-2; D is ambiguous. Looked up from germline, CDR1 is LGHDT and CDR2 is YNNKEL (reference sequence). V lost 0 bases to trimming and J lost 1 base, with 9 bases between them. The length of the CDR3 is 16 residues. CDR3 sequence (DNA): TGTGCCAGCAGCCAAGATCACAGCGTGAACACCGGGGAGCTGTTTTTT. Amino acids: CASSQDHSVNTGELFF.

This clonotype has a handful of counts. The chain couples TRBV5-8 to TRBJ2-7; a possible D gene is TRBD2 (6 bases). CDR1 SGHTS and CDR2 YDEGEE come from the germline V gene. The length of the CDR3 is 17 residues. V lost 1 base to trimming and J lost 3 bases, with 20 bases between them. The CDR3 reads CASSLTAWGVSFYEQYF. Here the CDR3 DNA reads TGTGCCAGCAGCTTGACGGCTTGGGGGGTATCCTTCTACGAGCAGTACTTC.

The J gene is TRBJ1-2, the V gene TRBV7-2; D remains unclear. Germline CDR1 and CDR2: SGHTA and FQGNSA. The CDR3 loop spans 13 amino acids. Trimming took off 5 bases at V and 8 bases at J, with 15 bases between the two ends. The CDR3 loop reads CASSVTNRRGYTF. The DNA for the CDR3 is TGTGCCAGCAGCGTTACTAACCGCCGCGGCTACACCTTC.

CDR3 protein: CASRPQGYGYTF. CDR3 nucleotide sequence: TGTGCCAGCAGGCCCCAGGGCTATGGCTACACCTTC. This sequence joins TRBV28 and TRBJ1-2, with a possible D match to TRBD1 (5 bases). The V end was cut by 6 bases, the J end by 4 bases, with 9 bases between. The CDR3 loop spans 12 amino acids. CDR1 is MDHEN, CDR2 SYDVKM, per germline.

This clonotype was seen repeatedly, ten times or more. This rearrangement joins TRBV7-3 to TRBJ2-3; maybe TRBD2 (5 bases). V lost 0 bases to trimming and J lost 6 bases, with 7 bases between them. Germline V gene lookup returns CDR1 SGHTA and CDR2 FQGTGA. CDR3 length: 13 residues. The CDR3 region is CASSLTRRDTQYF. The CDR3 DNA reads TGTGCCAGCAGCTTAACGCGGAGGGATACGCAGTATTTT.

The chain carries TRBV6-5 and TRBJ2-6; D ambiguous. Germline lookup yields CDR1 MNHEY and CDR2 SVGAGI. The V and J ends lost 8 bases and 0 bases respectively, with 14 bases between them. CDR3 length: 16 amino acids. The CDR3 is CASSNLLFSGANVLTF. As DNA, the CDR3 is TGTGCCAGCTCGAACTTACTATTCTCTGGGGCCAACGTCCTGACTTTC.

This clonotype was observed a handful of times. The gene calls are TRBV21-1 and TRBJ1-4; the table's D call, TRBD1, was not checked against the DNA. TRBV21-1 is a documented pseudogene. CDR3 length: 22 amino acids. The DNA for the CDR3 is TGTGCCAGCAGCAAAGCGGTACCGCCCCAGGGTGATTTCGGTCGGGCTAATGAAAAACTGTTTTTT. Amino acid sequence: CASSKAVPPQGDFGRANEKLFF.

Remarks on this clonotype: Mismatch with germline at one junction end may stem from a read error. This rearrangement joins TRBV6-1 to TRBJ2-7; 8 bases map to TRBD1. CDR1 and CDR2 from the germline V gene are MNHNS and SASEGT. The CDR3 is 14 amino acids. The CDR3 DNA is TGTACCAGCAGTTCCGACAGGGGTTTAAGCGAGCAGTACTTC. It is translated as CTSSSDRGLSEQYF.

J is TRBJ2-1 and V is TRBV29-1; 7 nucleotides align to TRBD1. Trimming removed 7 bases from V and 6 bases from J; junction bases left unmatched: 15. Germline V gives CDR1 SQVTM, CDR2 ANQGSEA. This CDR3 is 15 amino acids long. The CDR3 protein is CSAASQGSLGNEQFF. The CDR3 coding sequence is TGCAGCGCAGCCTCACAGGGGAGTTTGGGCAATGAGCAGTTCTTC.

The chain combines TRBV6-2 or TRBV6-3 with TRBJ1-1; D gene ambiguous. From germline, CDR1 is MNHEY and CDR2 SVGEGT. The CDR3 runs 12 residues. V was shortened by 6 bases and J by 8 bases, with 13 bases between the two germline ends. The CDR3 sequence: CASSQPTEEAFF. CDR3 coding DNA: TGTGCCAGCAGCCAACCGACGGAGGAAGCTTTCTTT.

V gene TRBV6-5 combines with J gene TRBJ1-1; 7 bases align to TRBD1. V shed 6 bases, J shed 1 base, and the junction held 5 bases outside the gene matches. Per the germline V gene, CDR1 is MNHEY and CDR2 is SVGAGI. The CDR3 sequence is 14 residues long. CDR3 nucleotides: TGTGCCAGCAGCCAAAACAGGGGGAACACTGAAGCTTTCTTT. It yields the protein CASSQNRGNTEAFF.

Many counts were recorded for this clonotype. The chain has TRBV4-3 and TRBJ2-7; perhaps TRBD1 as D (6 bases). Germline loops: CDR1 LGHNA, CDR2 YSLEER. The length of the CDR3 is 14 residues. The V end lost 1 base, the J end lost 6 bases, and 13 bases lay between the germline ends. The CDR3 DNA sequence: TGCGCCAGCAGCCAAGGGCAGGGGTTCCCCGAGCAGTACTTC. Encoded protein: CASSQGQGFPEQYF.